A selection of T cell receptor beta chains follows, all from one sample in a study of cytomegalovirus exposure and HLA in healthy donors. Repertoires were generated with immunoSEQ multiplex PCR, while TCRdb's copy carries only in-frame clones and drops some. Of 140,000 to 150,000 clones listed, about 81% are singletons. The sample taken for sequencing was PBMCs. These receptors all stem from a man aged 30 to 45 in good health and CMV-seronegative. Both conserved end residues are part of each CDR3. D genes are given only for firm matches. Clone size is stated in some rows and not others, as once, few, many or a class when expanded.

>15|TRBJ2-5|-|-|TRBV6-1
TGTGCCAGCAGTAGCTCCGAGGGGGGGCAAGAGACCCAGTACTTC
CASSSSEGGQETQYF
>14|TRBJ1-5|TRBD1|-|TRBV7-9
TGTGCCAGCACCAAAACAGGGGGCAATCAGCCCCAGCATTTT
CASTKTGGNQPQHF
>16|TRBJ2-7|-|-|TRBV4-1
TGCGCCAGCAGCCAAGACGGTGAAGGGGACATCCTCGAGCAGTACTTC
CASSQDGEGDILEQYF
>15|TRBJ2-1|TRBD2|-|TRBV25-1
TGTGCCAGCAGTGAAACTAGCGGGAGAATGAATGAGCAGTTCTTC
CASSETSGRMNEQFF
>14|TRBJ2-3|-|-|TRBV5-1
TGCGCCAGCAGCTTATCGCCAGGGACAGATACGCAGTATTTT
CASSLSPGTDTQYF
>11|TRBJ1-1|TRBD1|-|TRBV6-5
TGTGCCAGCAGCCAGGGGGATAAAGCTTTCTTT
CASSQGDKAFF
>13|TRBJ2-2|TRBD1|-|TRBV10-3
TGTGCCATTCAGACAGGGGTCACCGGGGAGCTGTTTTTT
CAIQTGVTGELFF
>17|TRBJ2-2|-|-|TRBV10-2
TGCGCCAGCAGTGAAAGACAGCGCAGTAGCTTCACCGGGGAGCTGTTTTTT
CASSERQRSSFTGELFF
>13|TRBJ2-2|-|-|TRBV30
TGTGCCTGGAGTGTGGACTATACCGGGGAGCTGTTTTTT
CAWSVDYTGELFF
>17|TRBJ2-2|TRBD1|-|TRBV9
TGTGCCAGCAGCGAATCGGACAGGGACCCGAACACCGGGGAGCTGTTTTTT
CASSESDRDPNTGELFF
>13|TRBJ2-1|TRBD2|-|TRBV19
TGTGCCAGTAGGCAGCGGGGGGGCAATGAGCAGTTCTTC
CASRQRGGNEQFF
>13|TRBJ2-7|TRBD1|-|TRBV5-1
TGCGCCAGTACGACAGGGGTCGGCTACGAGCAGTACTTC
CASTTGVGYEQYF
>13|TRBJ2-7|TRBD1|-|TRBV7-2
TGTGCCAGCAGCTCCCGGGACAGGCTGGAGCAGTACTTC
CASSSRDRLEQYF
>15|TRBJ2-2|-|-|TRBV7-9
TGTGCCAGCAGCTTAAACAGGATAAACACCGGGGAGCTGTTTTTT
CASSLNRINTGELFF
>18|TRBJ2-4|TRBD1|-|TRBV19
TGTGCCAGTAGTATCAGGGGGGCGAACAGGGGGGTCAAAAACATTCAGTACTTC
CASSIRGANRGVKNIQYF
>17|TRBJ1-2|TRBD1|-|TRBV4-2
TGTGCCAGCAGCCAACTTCCCGGGACAGGGGCCTCTGATGGCTACACCTTC
CASSQLPGTGASDGYTF
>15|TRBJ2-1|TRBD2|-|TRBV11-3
TGTGCCAGCAGCTCCCGACTAGCGAGTCGCAATGAGCAGTTCTTC
CASSSRLASRNEQFF
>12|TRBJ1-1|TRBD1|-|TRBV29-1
TGCAGCGTTGTGGACAGGGTGACTGAAGCTTTCTTT
CSVVDRVTEAFF
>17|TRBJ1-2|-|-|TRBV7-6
TGTGCCAGCAGCTTAGAGGGCCCCGGACCGGCGGGCTATGGCTACACCTTC
CASSLEGPGPAGYGYTF
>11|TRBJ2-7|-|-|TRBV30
TGTGCCTGGAGTGTTATTGGGCGGGAGTACTTC
CAWSVIGREYF
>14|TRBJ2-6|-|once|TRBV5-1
TGCGCCAGCAGCTTATATACTGGGGCCAACGTCCTGACTTTC
CASSLYTGANVLTF
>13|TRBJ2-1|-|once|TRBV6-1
TGTGCCAGCAGCAGGAGGGATTTTGGGGAGCAGTTCTTC
CASSRRDFGEQFF
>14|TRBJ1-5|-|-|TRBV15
TGTGCCACCAGCAGCAACAGGGCCTCCAGGCCCCAGCATTTT
CATSSNRASRPQHF
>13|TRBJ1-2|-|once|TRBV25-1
TGTGCCAGCAGTGAATATGGGCAGGATGGCTACACCTTC
CASSEYGQDGYTF
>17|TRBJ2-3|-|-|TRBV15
TGTGCCACCAGCAGGCCCCTCGGGGTGACAAGCACAGATACGCAGTATTTT
CATSRPLGVTSTDTQYF
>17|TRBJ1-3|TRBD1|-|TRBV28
TGTGCCAGCAGTGCTGCTTCCGGGACAGCCTGGGGAAACACCATATATTTT
CASSAASGTAWGNTIYF
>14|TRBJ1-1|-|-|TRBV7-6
TGTGCCAGCAGCTTAAGTTACAGGGACACTGAAGCTTTCTTT
CASSLSYRDTEAFF
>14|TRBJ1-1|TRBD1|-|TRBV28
TGTGCCAGCAGGTCACAGGGGGACCACACTGAAGCTTTCTTT
CASRSQGDHTEAFF
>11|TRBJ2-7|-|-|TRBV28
TGTGCCAGCAGCCGACTCTACGAGCAGTACTTC
CASSRLYEQYF
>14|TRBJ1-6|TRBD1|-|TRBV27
TGTGCCAGCAGTTCGGGACAGGGGAGATCACCCCTCCACTTT
CASSSGQGRSPLHF
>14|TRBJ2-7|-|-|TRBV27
TGTGCCACCAAGGACATAAGGGGTTCCTACGAGCAGTACTTC
CATKDIRGSYEQYF
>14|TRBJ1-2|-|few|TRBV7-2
TGTGCCAGCAGCTCCCCGGGGGGCTGGTACGGCTACACCTTC
CASSSPGGWYGYTF
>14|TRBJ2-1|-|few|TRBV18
TGTGCCAGCTCACCAATCGAAAGGGGTATTGAGCAGTTCTTC
CASSPIERGIEQFF
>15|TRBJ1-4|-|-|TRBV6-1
TGTGCCAGCAGTCCGGACAGACCCTCGGATGAAAAACTGTTTTTT
CASSPDRPSDEKLFF
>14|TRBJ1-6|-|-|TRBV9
TGTGCCAGCAGTTCGACAGCCTATAATTCACCCCTCCACTTT
CASSSTAYNSPLHF
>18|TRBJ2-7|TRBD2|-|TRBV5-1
TGCGCCAGCAGCTGGCCGGGACTAGCGGGAGAGGGGCGCTACGAGCAGTACTTC
CASSWPGLAGEGRYEQYF
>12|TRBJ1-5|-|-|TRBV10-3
TGTGCCATCAGTGACACAGGGAAAACCCAGCATTTT
CAISDTGKTQHF
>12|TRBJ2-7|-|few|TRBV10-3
TGTGCCATCAGTGAAGGGGGATACGAGCAGTACTTC
CAISEGGYEQYF
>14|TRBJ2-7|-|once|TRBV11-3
TGTGCCAGCAGCTTAAACAGGGCTTCCTACGAGCAGTACTTC
CASSLNRASYEQYF
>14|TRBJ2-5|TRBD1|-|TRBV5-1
TGCGCCAGCAGCAGGGACAGGCTAGGAGAGACCCAGTACTTC
CASSRDRLGETQYF
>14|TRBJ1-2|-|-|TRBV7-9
TGTGCCAGCAGCTTTGAGACAGGTCTCTATGGCTACACCTTC
CASSFETGLYGYTF
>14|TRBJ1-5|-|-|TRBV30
TGTGCCTGGAGTCGGGGTCTTTCCAATCAGCCCCAGCATTTT
CAWSRGLSNQPQHF
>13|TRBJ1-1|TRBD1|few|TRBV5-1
TGCGCCAGCAGCCAGGGGGCGACCACTGAAGCTTTCTTT
CASSQGATTEAFF
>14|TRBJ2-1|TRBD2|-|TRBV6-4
TGTGCCAGCAGCGGACTAGCGGGGCTCGATGAGCAGTTCTTC
CASSGLAGLDEQFF
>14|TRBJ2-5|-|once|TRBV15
TGTGCCACCAGCAGAGATCAGGGGCAGGAGACCCAGTACTTC
CATSRDQGQETQYF
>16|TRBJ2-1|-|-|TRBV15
TGTGCCACCAGCAGCCCGGAAGGGGTCGCTGTCAATGAGCAGTTCTTC
CATSSPEGVAVNEQFF
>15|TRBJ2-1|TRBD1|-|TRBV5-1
TGCGCCAGCGGGCCACAGGGGGCCGAATACAATGAGCAGTTCTTC
CASGPQGAEYNEQFF
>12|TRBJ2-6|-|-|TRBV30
TGTGCCTGGAGGAGTGGGGCCAACGGCCTGACTTTC
CAWRSGANGLTF
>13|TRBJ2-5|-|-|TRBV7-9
TGTGCCTCAGAAGGGGGTAAACAAGAGACCCAGTACTTC
CASEGGKQETQYF